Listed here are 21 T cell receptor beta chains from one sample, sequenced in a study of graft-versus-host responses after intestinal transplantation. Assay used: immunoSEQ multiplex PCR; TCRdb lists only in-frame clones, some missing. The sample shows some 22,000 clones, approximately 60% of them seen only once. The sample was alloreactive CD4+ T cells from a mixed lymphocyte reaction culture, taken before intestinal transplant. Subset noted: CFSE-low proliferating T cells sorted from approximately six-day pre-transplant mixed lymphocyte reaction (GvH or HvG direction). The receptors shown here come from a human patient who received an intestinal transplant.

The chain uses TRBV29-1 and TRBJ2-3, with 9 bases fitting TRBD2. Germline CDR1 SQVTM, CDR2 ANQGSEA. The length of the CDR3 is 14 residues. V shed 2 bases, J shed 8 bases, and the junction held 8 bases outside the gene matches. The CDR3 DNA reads TGCAGCGTTGAAAGGGTAATAGCGGGAGCTACGCAGTATTTT. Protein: CSVERVIAGATQYF.

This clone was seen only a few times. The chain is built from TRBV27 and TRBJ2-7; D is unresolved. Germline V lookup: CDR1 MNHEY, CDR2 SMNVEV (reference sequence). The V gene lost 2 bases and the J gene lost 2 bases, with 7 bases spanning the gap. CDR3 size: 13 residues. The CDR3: CASSLVPTYEQYF. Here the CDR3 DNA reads TGTGCCAGCAGTTTAGTCCCAACCTACGAGCAGTACTTC.

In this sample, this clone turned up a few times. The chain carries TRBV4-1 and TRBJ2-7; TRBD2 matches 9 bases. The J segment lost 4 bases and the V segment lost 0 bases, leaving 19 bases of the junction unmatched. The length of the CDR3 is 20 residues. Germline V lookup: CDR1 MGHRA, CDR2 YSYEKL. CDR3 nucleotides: TGCGCCAGCAGCCAAGATCCCGGTGGGACTAGCTCCTGCCATTGGTACGAGCAGTACTTC. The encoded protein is CASSQDPGGTSSCHWYEQYF.

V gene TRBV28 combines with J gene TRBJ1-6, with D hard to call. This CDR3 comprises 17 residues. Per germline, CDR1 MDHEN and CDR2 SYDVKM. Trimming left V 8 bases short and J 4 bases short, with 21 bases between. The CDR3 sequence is CASSHRTGFYYNSPLHF. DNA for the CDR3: TGTGCCAGCTCCCATCGCACGGGATTCTATTATAATTCACCCCTCCACTTT.

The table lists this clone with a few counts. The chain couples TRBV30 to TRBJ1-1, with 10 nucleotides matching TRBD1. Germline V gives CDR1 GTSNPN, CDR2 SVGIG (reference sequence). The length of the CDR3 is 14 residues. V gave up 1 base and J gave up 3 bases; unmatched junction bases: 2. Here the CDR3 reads CAWSATGGYTEAFF. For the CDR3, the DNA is TGTGCCTGGAGTGCGACAGGGGGCTACACTGAAGCTTTCTTT. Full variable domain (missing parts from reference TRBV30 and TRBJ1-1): SQTIHQWPATLVQPVGSPLSLECTVEGTSNPNLYWYRQAAGRGLQLLFYSVGIGQISSEVPQNLSASRPQDRQFILSSKKLLLSDSGFYLCAWSATGGYTEAFFGQGTRLTVV.

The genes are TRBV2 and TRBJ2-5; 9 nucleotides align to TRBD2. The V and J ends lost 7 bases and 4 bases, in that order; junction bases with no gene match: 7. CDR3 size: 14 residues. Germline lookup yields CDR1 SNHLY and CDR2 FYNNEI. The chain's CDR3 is CASTGLAGSETQYF. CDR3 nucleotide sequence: TGTGCCAGCACGGGACTAGCTGGGTCAGAGACCCAGTACTTC.

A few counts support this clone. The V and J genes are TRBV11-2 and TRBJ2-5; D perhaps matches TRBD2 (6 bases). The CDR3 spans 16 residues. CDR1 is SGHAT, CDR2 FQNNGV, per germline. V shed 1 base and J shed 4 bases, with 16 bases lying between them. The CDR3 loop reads CASSLGGGGGLETQYF. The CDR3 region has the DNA TGTGCCAGCAGCTTAGGTGGGGGAGGTGGGTTAGAGACCCAGTACTTC.

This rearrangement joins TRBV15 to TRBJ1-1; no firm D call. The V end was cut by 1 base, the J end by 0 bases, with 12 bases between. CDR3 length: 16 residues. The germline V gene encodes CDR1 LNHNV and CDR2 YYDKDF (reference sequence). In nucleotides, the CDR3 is TGTGCCACCAGCAGAGCTCGGGTTCGGATGAACACTGAAGCTTTCTTT. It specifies CATSRARVRMNTEAFF. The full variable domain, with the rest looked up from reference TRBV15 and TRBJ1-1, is DAMVIQNPRYQVTQFGKPVTLSCSQTLNHNVMYWYQQKSSQAPKLLFHYYDKDFNNEADTPDNFQSRRPNTSFCFLDIRSPGLGDTAMYLCATSRARVRMNTEAFFGQGTRLTVV.

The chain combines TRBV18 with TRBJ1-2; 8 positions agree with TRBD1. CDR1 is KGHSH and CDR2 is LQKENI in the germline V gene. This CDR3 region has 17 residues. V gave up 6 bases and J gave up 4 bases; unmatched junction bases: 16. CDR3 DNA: TGTGCCAGCTCGCCAACCCCCCCCGTAGGACAGGGCTATGGCTACACCTTC. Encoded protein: CASSPTPPVGQGYGYTF.

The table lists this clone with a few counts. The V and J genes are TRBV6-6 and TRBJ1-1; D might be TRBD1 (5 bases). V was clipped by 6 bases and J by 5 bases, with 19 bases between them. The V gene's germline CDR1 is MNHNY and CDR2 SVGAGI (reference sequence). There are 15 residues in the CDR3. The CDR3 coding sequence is TGTGCCAGCAGCCCTCCCAGGGCGTGGAAGACTGAAGCTTTCTTT. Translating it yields CASSPPRAWKTEAFF.

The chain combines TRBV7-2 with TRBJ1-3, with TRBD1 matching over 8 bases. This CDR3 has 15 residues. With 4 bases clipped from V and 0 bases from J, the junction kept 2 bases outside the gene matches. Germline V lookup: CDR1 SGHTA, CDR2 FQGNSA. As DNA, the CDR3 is TGTGCCAGCAGCTGGGGACAGGTCTCTGGAAACACCATATATTTT. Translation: CASSWGQVSGNTIYF.

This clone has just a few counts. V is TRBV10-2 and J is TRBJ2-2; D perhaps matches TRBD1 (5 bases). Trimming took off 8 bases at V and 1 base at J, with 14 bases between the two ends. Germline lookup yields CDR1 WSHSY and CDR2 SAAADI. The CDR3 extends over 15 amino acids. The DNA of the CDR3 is TGCGCCAGCCAACAGGAGAGCTGGAACACCGGGGAGCTGTTTTTT. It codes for CASQQESWNTGELFF.

DNA of the CDR3: TGTGCCAGCTCACCAAACGAGGGCGGAACTGAAGCTTTCTTT. It specifies CASSPNEGGTEAFF. The chain has TRBV18 and TRBJ1-1; D is ambiguous. Germline CDR1 KGHSH, CDR2 LQKENI. Trimming shortened V by 2 bases and J by 5 bases, and 12 bases separated the two germline ends. CDR3 length: 14 residues.

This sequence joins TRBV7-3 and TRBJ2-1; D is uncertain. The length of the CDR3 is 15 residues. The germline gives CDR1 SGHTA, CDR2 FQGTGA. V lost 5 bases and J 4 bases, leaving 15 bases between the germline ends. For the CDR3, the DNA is TGTGCCAGCAGCCCCACCGCGGCAAAATACAATGAGCAGTTCTTC. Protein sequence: CASSPTAAKYNEQFF.

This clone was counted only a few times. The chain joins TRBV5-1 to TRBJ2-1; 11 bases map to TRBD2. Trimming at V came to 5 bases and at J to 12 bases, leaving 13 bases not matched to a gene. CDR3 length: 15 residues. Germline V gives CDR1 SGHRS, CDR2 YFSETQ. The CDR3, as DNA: TGCGCCAGCAGTCCCGGGACTAGCGGTTTACCACCGCAGTTCTTC. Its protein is CASSPGTSGLPPQFF.

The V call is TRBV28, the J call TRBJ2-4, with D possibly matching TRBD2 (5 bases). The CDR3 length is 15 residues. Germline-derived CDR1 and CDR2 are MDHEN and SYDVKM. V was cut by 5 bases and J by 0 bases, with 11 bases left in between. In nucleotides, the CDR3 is TGTGCCAGCAGTCTTACACTAGGAGCCAAAAACATTCAGTACTTC. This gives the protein CASSLTLGAKNIQYF.

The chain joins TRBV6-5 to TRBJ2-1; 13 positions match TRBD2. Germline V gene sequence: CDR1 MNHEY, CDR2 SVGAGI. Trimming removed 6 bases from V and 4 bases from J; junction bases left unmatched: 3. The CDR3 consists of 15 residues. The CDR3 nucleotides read TGTGCCAGCAGCAGGGGACTAGCGGGGTACAATGAGCAGTTCTTC. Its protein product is CASSRGLAGYNEQFF.

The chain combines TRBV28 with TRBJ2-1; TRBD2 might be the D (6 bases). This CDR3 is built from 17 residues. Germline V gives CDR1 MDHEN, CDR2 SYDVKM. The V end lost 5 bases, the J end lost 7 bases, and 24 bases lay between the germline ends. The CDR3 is CASSLPGWGGSGNEQFF. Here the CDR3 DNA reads TGTGCCAGCAGTCTACCTGGATGGGGAGGAAGTGGGAATGAGCAGTTCTTC.

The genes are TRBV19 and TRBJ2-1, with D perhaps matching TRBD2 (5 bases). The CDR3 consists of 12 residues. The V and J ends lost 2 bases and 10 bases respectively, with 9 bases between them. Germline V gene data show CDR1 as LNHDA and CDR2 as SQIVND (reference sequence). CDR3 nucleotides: TGTGCCAGTAGTATACCACGCGGGGAGCAGTTCTTC. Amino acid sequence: CASSIPRGEQFF.

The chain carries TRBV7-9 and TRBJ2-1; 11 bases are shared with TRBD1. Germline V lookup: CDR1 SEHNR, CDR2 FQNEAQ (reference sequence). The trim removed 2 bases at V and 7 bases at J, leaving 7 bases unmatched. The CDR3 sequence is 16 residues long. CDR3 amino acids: CASSLTGTGGPNEQFF. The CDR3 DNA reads TGTGCCAGCAGCTTAACCGGGACAGGGGGACCTAATGAGCAGTTCTTC.

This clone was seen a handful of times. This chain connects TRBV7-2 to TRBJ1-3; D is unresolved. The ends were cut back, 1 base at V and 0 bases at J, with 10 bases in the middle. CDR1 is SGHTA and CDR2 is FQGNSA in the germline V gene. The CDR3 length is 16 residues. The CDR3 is CASSLGVRSSGNTIYF. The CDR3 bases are TGTGCCAGCAGCTTAGGGGTCCGGAGCTCTGGAAACACCATATATTTT.